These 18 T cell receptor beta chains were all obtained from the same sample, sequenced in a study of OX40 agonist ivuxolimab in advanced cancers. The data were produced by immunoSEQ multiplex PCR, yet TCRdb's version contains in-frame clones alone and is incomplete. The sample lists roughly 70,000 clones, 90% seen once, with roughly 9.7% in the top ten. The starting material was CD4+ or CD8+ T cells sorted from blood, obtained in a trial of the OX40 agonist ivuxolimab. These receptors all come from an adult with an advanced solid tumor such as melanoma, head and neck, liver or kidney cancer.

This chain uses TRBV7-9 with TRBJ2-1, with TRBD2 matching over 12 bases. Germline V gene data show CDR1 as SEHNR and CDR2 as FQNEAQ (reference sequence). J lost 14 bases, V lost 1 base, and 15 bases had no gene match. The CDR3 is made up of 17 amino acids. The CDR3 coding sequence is TGTGCCAGCAGCTTAGAAAACTTCCCACTAGCGGGAGGCCGTAAGTTCTTC. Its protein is CASSLENFPLAGGRKFF.

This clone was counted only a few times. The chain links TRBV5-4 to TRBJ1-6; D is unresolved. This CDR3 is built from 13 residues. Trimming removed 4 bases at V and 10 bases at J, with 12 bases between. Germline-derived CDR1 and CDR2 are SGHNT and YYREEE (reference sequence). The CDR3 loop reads CASSVTRGSPLHF. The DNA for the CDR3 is TGTGCCAGCAGCGTTACCCGCGGGTCACCCCTCCACTTT. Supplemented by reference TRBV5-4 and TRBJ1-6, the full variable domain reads ETGVTQSPTHLIKTRGQQVTLRCSSQSGHNTVSWYQQALGQGPQFIFQYYREEENGRGNFPPRFSGLQFPNYSSELNVNALELDDSALYLCASSVTRGSPLHFGNGTRLTVT.

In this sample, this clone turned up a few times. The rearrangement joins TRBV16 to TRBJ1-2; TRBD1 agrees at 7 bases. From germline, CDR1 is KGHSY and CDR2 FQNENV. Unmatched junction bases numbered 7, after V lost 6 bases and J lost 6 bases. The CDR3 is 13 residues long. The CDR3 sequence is CASSHIGQDGYTF. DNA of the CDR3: TGTGCCAGCAGTCACATAGGACAGGATGGCTACACCTTC. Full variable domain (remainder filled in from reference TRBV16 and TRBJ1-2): GEEVAQTPKHLVRGEGQKAKLYCAPIKGHSYVFWYQQVLKNEFKFLISFQNENVFDETGMPKERFSAKCLPNSPCSLEIQATKLEDSAVYFCASSHIGQDGYTFGSGTRLTVV.

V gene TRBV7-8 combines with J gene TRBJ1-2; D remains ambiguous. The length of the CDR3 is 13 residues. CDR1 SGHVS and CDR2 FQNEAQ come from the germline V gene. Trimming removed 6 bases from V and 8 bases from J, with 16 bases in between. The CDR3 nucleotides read TGTGCCAGCAGGGCCGGGAGAGGGCAAGGCTACACCTTC. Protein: CASRAGRGQGYTF.

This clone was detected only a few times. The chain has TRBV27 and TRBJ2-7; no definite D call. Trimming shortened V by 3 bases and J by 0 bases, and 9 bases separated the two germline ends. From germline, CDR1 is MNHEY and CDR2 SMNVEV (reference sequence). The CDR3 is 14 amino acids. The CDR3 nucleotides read TGTGCCAGCAGTTTTGTGGGCGGCTCCTACGAGCAGTACTTC. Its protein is CASSFVGGSYEQYF.

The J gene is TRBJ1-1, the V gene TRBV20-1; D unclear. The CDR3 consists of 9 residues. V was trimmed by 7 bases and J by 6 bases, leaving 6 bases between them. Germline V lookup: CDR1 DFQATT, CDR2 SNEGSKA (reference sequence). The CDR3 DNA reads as TGCAGTGACGAGGCTGAAGCTTTCTTT. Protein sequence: CSDEAEAFF.

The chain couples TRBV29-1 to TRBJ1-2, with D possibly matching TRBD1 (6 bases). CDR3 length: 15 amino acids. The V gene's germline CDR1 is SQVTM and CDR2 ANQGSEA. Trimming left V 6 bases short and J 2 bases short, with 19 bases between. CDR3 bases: TGCAGCGTGGGGAGACAGGTCCAGATAAACTATGGCTACACCTTC. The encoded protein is CSVGRQVQINYGYTF.

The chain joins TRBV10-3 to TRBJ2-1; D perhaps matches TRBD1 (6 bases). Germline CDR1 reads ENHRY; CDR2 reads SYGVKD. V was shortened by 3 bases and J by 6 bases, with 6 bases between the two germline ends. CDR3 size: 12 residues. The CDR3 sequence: CAISEQGNEQFF. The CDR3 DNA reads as TGTGCCATCAGTGAACAGGGCAATGAGCAGTTCTTC.

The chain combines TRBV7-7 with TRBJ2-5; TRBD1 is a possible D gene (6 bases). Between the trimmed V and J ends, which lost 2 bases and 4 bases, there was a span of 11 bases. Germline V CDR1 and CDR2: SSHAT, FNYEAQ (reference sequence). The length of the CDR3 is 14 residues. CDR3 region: CASSLLGAGETQYF. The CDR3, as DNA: TGTGCCAGCAGCTTACTGGGGGCTGGAGAGACCCAGTACTTC.

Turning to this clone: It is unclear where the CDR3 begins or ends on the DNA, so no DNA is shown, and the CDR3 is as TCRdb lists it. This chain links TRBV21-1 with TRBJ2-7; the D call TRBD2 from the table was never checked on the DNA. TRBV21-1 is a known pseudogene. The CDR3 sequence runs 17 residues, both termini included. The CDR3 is CASRVPVGSGSTYEQYF.

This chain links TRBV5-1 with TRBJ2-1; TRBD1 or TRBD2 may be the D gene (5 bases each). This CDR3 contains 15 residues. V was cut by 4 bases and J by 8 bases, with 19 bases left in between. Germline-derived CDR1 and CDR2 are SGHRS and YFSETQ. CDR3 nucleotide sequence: TGCGCCAGCAGCCCGAGGGGCGGAGCTCGGGATGAGCAGTTCTTC. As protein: CASSPRGGARDEQFF.

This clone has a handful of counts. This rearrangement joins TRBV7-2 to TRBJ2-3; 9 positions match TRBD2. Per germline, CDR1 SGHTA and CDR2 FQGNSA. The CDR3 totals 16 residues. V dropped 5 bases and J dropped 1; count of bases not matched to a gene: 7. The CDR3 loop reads CASSTIAGARTDTQYF. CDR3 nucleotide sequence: TGTGCCAGCAGCACTATAGCGGGGGCCCGCACAGATACGCAGTATTTT.

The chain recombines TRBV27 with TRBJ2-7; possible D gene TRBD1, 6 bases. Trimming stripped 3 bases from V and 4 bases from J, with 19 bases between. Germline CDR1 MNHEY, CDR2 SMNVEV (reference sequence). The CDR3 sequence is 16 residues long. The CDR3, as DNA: TGTGCCAGCAGTTTGGGGGCCGGGGCGGCACATTACGAGCAGTACTTC. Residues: CASSLGAGAAHYEQYF.

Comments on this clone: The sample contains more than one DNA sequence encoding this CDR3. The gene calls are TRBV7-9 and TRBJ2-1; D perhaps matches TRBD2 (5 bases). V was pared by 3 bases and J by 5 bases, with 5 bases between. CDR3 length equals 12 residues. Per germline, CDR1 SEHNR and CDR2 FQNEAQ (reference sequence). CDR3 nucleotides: TGTGCCAGCAGCTTCGGGGACAATGAGCAGTTCTTC. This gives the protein CASSFGDNEQFF. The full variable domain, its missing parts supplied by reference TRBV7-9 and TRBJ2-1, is DTGVSQNPRHKITKRGQNVTFRCDPISEHNRLYWYRQTLGQGPEFLTYFQNEAQLEKSRLLSDRFSAERPKGSFSTLEIQRTEQGDSAMYLCASSFGDNEQFFGPGTRLTVL.

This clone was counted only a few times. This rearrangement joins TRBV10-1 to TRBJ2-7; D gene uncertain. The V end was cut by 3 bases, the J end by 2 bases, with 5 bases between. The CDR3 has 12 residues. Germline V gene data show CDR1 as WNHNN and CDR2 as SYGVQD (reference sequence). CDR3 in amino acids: CASSDMTYEQYF. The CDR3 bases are TGCGCCAGCAGTGATATGACCTACGAGCAGTACTTC.

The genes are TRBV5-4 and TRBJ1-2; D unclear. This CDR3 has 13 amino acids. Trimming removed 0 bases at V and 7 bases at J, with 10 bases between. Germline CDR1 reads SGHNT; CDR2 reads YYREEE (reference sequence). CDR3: CASSLAGDRGYTF. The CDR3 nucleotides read TGTGCCAGCAGCTTGGCCGGAGATCGTGGCTACACCTTC.

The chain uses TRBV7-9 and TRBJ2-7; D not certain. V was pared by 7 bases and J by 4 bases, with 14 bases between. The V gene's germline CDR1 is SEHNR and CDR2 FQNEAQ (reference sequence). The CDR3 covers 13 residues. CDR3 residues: CASTMPLSYEQYF. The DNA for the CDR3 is TGTGCCAGCACGATGCCCCTCTCTTACGAGCAGTACTTC.

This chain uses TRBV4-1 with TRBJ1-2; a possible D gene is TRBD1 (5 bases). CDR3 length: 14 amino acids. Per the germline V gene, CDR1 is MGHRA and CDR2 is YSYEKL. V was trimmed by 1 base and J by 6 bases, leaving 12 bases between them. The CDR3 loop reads CASSQGQGGNGYTF. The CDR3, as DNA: TGCGCCAGCAGCCAAGGTCAGGGAGGGAATGGCTACACCTTC.